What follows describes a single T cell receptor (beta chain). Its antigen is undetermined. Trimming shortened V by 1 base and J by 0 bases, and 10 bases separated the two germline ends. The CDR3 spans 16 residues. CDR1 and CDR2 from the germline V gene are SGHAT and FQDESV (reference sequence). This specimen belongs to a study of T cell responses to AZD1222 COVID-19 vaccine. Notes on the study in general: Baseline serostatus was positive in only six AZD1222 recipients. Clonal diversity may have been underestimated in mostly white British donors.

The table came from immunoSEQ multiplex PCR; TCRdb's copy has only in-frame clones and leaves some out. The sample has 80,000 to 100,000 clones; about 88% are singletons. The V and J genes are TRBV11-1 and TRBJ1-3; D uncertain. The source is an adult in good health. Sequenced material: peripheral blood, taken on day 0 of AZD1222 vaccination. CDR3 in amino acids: CASSLGSSRSGNTIYF. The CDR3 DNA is TGTGCCAGCAGCTTAGGATCCTCCCGCTCTGGAAACACCATATATTTT.